The next 2 T cell receptor beta chains were all read from a single sample in a study of T cell repertoires in cytomegalovirus infection. TCRdb analysed the reads with MiXCR anew, one entry per CDR3 protein. The repertoire has 370,000 or so distinct CDR3 sequences, about 35% of them found once; the top ten carry less than 15%. The antigens for these receptors are not known. Sequenced material: cultured PBMCs, taken from culture after CMV antigen stimulation. The receptors here all came from a human donor in good health (CMV status not recorded). Some clones in this sample may be carry-over from other donors' samples.

The chain uses TRBV28 and TRBJ2-3, with a weak D call TRBD2 (6 bases). Trimming took off 9 bases at V and 4 bases at J, with 20 bases between the two ends. Germline values: CDR1 MDHEN, CDR2 SYDVKM. The CDR3 sequence is 15 residues long. CDR3 residues: CASGTSRGFPDTQYF. The DNA of the CDR3 is TGTGCCAGTGGTACCTCTCGGGGGTTTCCAGATACGCAGTATTTT.

CDR3 in amino acids: CSARGQGSGELFF. CDR3 sequence (DNA): TGCAGTGCTAGGGGACAGGGGTCCGGGGAGCTGTTTTTT. This chain connects TRBV20-1 to TRBJ2-2; 10 positions agree with TRBD1. Germline V CDR1 and CDR2: DFQATT, SNEGSKA (reference sequence). Trimming at V came to 3 bases and at J to 6 bases, leaving 1 base not matched to a gene. The CDR3 has 13 amino acids.